The next 5 T cell receptor beta chains were all read from a single sample in a study of monozygotic twins with inflammatory bowel disease. Using the 5' RACE reads, TCRdb records one entry per CDR3 protein without DNA. The sample features some 100,000 distinct CDR3 sequences, with roughly 12% in its top ten. Sequences were obtained from blood. These receptors came from a human donor with ulcerative colitis or Crohn's disease, or a healthy co-twin of an affected twin (not recorded which).

V and J are TRBV6-1 and TRBJ2-7. The germline V gene encodes CDR1 MNHNS and CDR2 SASEGT. The CDR3 sequence is 15 residues long. CDR3: CASSEASGGVYEQYF.

The chain recombines TRBV18 with TRBJ1-1. The CDR3 is 14 amino acids. From germline, CDR1 is KGHSH and CDR2 LQKENI. The CDR3: CASSPLGDGTEAFF.

This rearrangement joins TRBV7-2 to TRBJ2-1; TCRdb outputs TRBD1, but without DNA this stays unchecked. Germline CDR1 reads SGHTA; CDR2 reads FQGNSA. The length of the CDR3 is 15 residues. CDR3 protein: CASSSRGNSYNEQFF.

V is TRBV4-3 and J is TRBJ1-2; as DNA is missing, the TRBD1 call by TCRdb cannot be tested. The CDR3 consists of 13 residues. Germline V gives CDR1 LGHNA, CDR2 YSLEER. The CDR3 region is CASSQNDRDGYTF.

J is TRBJ1-1 and V is TRBV7-2. The CDR3 runs 13 residues. Looked up from germline, CDR1 is SGHTA and CDR2 is FQGNSA. CDR3 amino acids: CASSLHTTAEAFF.